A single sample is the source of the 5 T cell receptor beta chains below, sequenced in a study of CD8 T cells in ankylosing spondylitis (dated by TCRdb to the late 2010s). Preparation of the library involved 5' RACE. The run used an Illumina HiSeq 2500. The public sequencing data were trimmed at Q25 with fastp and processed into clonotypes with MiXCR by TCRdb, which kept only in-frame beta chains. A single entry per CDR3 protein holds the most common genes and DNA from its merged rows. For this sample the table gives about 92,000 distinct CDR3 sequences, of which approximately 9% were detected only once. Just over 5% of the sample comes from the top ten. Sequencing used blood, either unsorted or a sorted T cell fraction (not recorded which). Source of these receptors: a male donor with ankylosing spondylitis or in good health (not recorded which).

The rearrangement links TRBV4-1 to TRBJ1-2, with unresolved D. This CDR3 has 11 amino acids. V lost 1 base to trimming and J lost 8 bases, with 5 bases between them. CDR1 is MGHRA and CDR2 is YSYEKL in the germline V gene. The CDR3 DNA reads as TGCGCCAGCAGCCAAGGACGGGGCTACACCTTC. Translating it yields CASSQGRGYTF.

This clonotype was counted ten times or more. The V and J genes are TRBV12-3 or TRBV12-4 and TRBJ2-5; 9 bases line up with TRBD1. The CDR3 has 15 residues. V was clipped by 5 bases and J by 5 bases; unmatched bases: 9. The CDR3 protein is CASSPYRGRRETQYF. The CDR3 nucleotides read TGTGCCAGCAGTCCCTACAGGGGGCGCCGGGAGACCCAGTACTTC.

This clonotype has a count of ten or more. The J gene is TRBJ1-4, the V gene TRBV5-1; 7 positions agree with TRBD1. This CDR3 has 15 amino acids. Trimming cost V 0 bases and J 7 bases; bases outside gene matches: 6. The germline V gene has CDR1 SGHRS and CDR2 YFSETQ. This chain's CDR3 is CASSLGQGELEKLFF. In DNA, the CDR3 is TGCGCCAGCAGCTTGGGACAGGGAGAGCTTGAAAAACTGTTTTTT.

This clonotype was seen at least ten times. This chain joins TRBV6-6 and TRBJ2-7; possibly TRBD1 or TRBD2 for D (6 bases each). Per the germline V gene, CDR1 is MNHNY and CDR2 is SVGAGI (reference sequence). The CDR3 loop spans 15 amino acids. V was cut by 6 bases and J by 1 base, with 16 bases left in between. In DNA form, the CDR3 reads TGTGCCAGCAGCAAAGGGGGTAGCGGATCCTACGAGCAGTACTTC. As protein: CASSKGGSGSYEQYF.

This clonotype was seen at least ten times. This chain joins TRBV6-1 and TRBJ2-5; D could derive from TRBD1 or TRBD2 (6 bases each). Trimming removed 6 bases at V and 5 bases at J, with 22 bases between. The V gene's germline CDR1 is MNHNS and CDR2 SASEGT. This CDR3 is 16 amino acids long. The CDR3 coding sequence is TGTGCCAGCAGAGATACCGGGGGCCCCAAGCGGGAGACCCAGTACTTC. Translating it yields CASRDTGGPKRETQYF.